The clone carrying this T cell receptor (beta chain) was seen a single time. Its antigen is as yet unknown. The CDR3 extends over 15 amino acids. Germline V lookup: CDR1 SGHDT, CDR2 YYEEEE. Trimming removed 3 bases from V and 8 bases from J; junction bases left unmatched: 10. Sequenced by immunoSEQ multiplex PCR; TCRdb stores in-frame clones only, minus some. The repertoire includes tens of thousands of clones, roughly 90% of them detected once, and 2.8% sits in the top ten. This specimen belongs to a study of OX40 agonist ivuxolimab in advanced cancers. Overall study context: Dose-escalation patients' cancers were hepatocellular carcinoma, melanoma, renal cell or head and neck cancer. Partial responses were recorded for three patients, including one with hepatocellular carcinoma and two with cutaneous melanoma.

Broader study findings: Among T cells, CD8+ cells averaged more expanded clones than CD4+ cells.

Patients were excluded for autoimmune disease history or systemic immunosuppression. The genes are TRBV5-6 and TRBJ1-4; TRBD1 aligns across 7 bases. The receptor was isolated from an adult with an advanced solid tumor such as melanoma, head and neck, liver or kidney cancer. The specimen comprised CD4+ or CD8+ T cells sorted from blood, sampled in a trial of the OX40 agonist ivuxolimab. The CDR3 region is CASSSGQAVREKLFF. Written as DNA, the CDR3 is TGTGCCAGCAGCTCTGGACAGGCCGTTAGGGAAAAACTGTTTTTT.